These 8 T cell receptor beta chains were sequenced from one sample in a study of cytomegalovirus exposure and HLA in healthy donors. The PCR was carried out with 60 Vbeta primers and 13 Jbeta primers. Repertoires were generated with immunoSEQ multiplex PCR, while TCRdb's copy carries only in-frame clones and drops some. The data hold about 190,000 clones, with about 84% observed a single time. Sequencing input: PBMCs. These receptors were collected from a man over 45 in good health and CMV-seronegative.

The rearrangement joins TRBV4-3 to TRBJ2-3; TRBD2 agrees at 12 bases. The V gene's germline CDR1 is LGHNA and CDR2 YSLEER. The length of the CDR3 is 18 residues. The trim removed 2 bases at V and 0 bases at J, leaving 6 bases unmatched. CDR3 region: CASSQTSGGSSSTDTQYF. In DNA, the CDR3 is TGCGCCAGCAGCCAAACTAGCGGGGGGTCTTCTAGCACAGATACGCAGTATTTT.

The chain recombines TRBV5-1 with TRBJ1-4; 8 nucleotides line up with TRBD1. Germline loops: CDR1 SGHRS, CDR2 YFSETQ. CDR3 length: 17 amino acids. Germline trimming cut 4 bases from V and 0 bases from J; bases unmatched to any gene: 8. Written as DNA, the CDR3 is TGCGCCAGCAGCCCGGGACAGGCTGAATCAACTAATGAAAAACTGTTTTTT. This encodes CASSPGQAESTNEKLFF.

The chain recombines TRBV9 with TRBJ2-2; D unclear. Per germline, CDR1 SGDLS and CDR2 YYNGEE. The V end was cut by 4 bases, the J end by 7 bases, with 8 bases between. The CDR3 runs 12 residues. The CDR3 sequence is CASSPGSGELFF. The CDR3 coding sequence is TGTGCCAGCAGCCCTGGTAGCGGGGAGCTGTTTTTT.

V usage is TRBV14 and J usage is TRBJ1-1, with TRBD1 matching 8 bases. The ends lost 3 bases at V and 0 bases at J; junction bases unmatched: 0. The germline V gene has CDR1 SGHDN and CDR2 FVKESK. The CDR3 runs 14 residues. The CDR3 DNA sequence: TGTGCCAGCAGCCAGACAGGGGTGAACACTGAAGCTTTCTTT. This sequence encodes CASSQTGVNTEAFF.

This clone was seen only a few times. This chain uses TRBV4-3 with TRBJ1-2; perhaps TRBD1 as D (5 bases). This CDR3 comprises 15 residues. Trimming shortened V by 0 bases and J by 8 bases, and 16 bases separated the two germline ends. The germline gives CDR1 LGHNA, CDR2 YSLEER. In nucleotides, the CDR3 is TGCGCCAGCAGCCAAGAAGGAGGGACCGCAGGGGGCTACACCTTC. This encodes CASSQEGGTAGGYTF.

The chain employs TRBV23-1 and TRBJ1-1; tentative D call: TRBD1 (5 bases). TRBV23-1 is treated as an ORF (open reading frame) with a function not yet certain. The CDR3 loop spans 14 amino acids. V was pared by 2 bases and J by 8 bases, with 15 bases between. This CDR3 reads CASSQLIKGREAFF. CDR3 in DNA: TGCGCCAGCAGTCAACTTATAAAGGGGCGAGAAGCTTTCTTT.

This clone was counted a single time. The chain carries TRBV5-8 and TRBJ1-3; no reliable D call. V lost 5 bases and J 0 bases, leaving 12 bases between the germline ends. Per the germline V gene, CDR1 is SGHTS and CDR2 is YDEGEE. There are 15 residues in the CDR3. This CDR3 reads CASRGPTLSGNTIYF. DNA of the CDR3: TGTGCCAGCAGGGGCCCGACCCTCTCTGGAAACACCATATATTTT.

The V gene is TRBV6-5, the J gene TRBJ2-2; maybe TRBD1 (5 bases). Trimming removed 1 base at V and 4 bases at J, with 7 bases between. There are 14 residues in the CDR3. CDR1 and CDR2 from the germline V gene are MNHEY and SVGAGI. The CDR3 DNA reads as TGTGCCAGCAGTTACTTCCAGGGCACCGGGGAGCTGTTTTTT. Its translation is CASSYFQGTGELFF.